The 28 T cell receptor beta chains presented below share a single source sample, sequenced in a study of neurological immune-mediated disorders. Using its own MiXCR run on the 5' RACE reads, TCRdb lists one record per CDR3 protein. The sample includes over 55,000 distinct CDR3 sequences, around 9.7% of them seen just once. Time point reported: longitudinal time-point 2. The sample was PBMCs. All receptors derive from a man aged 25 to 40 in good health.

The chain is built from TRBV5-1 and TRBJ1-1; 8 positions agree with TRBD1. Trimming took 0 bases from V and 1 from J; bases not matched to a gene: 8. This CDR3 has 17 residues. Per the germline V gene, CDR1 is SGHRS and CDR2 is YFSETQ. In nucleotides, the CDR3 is TGCGCCAGCAGCTTGGAGAGGACAGGGTCGAGGAACACTGAAGCTTTCTTT. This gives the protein CASSLERTGSRNTEAFF.

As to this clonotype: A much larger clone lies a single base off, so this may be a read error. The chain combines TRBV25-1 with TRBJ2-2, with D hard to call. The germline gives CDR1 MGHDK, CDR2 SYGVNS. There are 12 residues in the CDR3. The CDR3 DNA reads TGTGCCAGCAGGCTATACACCGTGGAGCTGTTTTTT. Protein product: CASRLYTVELFF.

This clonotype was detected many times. As DNA, the CDR3 is TGCGCCAGCAGGTCCACTTCGAACACCGGGGAGCTGTTTTTT. It encodes CASRSTSNTGELFF. This chain joins TRBV5-1 and TRBJ2-2; D is undetermined. There are 14 residues in the CDR3. Trimming stripped 5 bases from V and 0 bases from J, with 8 bases between. In germline, CDR1 is SGHRS, CDR2 YFSETQ.

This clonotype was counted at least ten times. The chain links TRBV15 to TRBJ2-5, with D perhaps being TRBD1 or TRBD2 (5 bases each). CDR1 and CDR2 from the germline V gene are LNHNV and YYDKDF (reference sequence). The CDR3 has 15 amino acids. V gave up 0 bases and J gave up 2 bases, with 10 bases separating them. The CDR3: CATSRDLGRQETQYF. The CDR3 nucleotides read TGTGCCACCAGCAGAGATCTGGGACGGCAAGAGACCCAGTACTTC.

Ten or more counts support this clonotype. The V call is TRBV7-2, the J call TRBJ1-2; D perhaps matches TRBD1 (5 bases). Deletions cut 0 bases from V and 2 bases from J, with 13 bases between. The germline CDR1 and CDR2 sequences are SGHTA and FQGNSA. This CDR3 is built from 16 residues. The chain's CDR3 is CASSLATFSGNYGYTF. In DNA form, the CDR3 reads TGTGCCAGCAGCTTAGCAACGTTTTCAGGGAACTATGGCTACACCTTC.

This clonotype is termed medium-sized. DNA for the CDR3: TGCGCCAGCAGCTTGGGACCGGTGGGGACCAAAAACATTCAGTACTTC. Its protein product is CASSLGPVGTKNIQYF. The gene calls are TRBV5-1 and TRBJ2-4, with D unresolved. Germline V lookup: CDR1 SGHRS, CDR2 YFSETQ. V lost 0 bases to trimming and J lost 2 bases, with 12 bases between them. The CDR3 runs 16 residues.

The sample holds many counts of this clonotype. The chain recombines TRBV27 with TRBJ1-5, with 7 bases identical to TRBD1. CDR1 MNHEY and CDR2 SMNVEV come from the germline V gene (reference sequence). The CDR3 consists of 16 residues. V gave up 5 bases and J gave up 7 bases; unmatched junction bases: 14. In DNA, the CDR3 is TGTGCCAGCAGTCTAACAGGACAGGTTGGAGGCCAGCCCCAGCATTTT. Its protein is CASSLTGQVGGQPQHF.

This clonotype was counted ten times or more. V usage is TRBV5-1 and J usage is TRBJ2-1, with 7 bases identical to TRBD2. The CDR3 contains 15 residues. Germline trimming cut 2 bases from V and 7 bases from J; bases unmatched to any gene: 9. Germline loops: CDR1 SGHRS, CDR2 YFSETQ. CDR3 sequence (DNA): TGCGCCAGCAGCTTCCTTGGTCAGGGAGGGAATGAGCAGTTCTTC. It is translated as CASSFLGQGGNEQFF.

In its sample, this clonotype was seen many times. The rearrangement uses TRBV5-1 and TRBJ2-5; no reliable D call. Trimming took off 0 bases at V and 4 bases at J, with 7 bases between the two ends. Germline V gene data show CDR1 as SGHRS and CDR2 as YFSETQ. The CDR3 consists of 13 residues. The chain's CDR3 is CASSLGIGETQYF. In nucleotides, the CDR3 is TGCGCCAGCAGCTTGGGGATCGGAGAGACCCAGTACTTC.

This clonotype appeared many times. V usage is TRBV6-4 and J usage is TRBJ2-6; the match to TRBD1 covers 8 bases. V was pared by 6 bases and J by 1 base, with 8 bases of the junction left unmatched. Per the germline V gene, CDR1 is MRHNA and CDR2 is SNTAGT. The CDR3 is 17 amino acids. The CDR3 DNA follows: TGTGCCAGCAGCCTACAGGGGGAGAATTCTGGGGCCAACGTCCTGACTTTC. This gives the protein CASSLQGENSGANVLTF.

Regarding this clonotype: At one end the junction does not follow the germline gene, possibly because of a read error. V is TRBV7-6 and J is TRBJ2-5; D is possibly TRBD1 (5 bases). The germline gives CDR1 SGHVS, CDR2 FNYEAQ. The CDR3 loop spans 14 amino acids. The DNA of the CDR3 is TGTGCCAGCAGCTTGACAGACTTCCAAGAGACCCATTACTTC. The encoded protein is CASSLTDFQETHYF.

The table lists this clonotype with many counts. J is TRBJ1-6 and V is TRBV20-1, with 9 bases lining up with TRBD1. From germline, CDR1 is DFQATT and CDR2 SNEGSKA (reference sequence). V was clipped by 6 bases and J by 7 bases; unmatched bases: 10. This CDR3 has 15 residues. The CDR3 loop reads CSADRGLAGNSPLHF. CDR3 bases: TGCAGTGCGGACAGGGGATTAGCGGGGAATTCACCCCTCCACTTT.

The DNA for the CDR3 is TGCAGTGCAGAAACAGGGGGTCCATCCTACGAGCAGTACTTC. This codes for CSAETGGPSYEQYF. V usage is TRBV20-1 and J usage is TRBJ2-7, with 8 bases lining up with TRBD1. Germline V gene sequence: CDR1 DFQATT, CDR2 SNEGSKA (reference sequence). The J segment lost 1 base and the V segment lost 6 bases, leaving 8 bases of the junction unmatched. This CDR3 is built from 14 residues.

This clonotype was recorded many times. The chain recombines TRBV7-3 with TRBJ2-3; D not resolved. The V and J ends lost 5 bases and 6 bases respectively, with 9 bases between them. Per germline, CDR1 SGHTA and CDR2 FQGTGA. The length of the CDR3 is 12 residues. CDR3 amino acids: CASSPTSDTQYF. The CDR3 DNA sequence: TGTGCCAGCAGCCCGACTTCGGATACGCAGTATTTT.

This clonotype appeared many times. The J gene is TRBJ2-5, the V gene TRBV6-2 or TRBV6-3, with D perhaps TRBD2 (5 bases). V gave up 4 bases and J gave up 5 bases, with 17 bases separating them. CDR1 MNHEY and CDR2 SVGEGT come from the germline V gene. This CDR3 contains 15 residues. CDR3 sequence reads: CASSSLREYGETQYF. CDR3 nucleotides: TGTGCCAGCAGTTCCCTGAGGGAATACGGGGAGACCCAGTACTTC.

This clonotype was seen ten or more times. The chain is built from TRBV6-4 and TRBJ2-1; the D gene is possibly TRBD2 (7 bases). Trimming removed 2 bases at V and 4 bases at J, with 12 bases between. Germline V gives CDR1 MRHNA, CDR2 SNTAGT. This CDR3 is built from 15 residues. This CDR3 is CASSDGGGGYNEQFF. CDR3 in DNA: TGTGCCAGCAGTGACGGGGGAGGGGGATACAATGAGCAGTTCTTC.

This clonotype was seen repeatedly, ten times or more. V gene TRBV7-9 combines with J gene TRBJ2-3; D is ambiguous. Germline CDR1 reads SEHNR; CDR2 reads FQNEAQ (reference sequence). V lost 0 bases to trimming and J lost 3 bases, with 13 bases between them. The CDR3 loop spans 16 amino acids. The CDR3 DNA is TGTGCCAGCAGCTTAGCGAAGAGGTCCCGGACAGATACGCAGTATTTT. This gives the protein CASSLAKRSRTDTQYF.

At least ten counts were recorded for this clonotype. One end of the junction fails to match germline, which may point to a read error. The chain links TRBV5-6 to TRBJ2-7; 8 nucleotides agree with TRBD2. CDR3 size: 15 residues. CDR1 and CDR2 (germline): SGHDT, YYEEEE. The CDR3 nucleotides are TGTGCCAGCAGCCTACCCGGGACTAGATACTACGGGCAGTACTTC. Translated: CASSLPGTRYYGQYF.

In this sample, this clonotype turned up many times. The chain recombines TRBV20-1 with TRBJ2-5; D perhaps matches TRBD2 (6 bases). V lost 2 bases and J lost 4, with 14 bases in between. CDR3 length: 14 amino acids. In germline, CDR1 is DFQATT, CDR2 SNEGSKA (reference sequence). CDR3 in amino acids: CSARNAGQGETQYF. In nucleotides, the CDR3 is TGCAGTGCTAGAAATGCGGGGCAGGGAGAGACCCAGTACTTC.

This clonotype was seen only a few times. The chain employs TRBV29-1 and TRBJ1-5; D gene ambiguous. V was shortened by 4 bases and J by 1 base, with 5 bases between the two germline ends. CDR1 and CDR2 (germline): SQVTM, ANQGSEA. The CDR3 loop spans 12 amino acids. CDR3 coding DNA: TGCAGCGTTGCAGTCAGCAATCAGCCCCAGCATTTT. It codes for CSVAVSNQPQHF.

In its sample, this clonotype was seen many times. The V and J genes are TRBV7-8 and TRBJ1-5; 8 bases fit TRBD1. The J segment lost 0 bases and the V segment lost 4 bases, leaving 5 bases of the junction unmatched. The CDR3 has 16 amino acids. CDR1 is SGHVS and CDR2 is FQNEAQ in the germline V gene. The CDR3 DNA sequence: TGTGCCAGCAGCTGGGGGGGGACAGGTAGCAATCAGCCCCAGCATTTT. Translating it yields CASSWGGTGSNQPQHF.

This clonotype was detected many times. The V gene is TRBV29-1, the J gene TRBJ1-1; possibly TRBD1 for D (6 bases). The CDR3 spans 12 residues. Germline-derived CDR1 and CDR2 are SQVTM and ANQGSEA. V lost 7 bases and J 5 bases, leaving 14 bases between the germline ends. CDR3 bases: TGCAGCGCCTTAACAGGGAGGACTGAAGCTTTCTTT. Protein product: CSALTGRTEAFF.

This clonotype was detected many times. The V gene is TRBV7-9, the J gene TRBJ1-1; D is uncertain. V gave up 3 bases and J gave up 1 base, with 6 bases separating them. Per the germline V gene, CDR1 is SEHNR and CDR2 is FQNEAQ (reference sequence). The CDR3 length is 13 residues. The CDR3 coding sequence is TGTGCCAGCAGCTTGAACAGGAACACTGAAGCTTTCTTT. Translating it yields CASSLNRNTEAFF.

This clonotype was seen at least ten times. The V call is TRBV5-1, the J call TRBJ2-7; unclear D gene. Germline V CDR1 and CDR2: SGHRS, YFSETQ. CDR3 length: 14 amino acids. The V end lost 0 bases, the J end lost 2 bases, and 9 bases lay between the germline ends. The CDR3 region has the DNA TGCGCCAGCAGCTTGGAGGGCCCCCCCTACGAGCAGTACTTC. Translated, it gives CASSLEGPPYEQYF.

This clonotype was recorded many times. CDR3 in DNA: TGTGCCATCAGTGTTGGGACATTGAACACCGGGGAGCTGTTTTTT. Its protein is CAISVGTLNTGELFF. J is TRBJ2-2 and V is TRBV10-3, with D possibly matching TRBD1 (6 bases). This CDR3 has 15 residues. V was cut by 4 bases and J by 1 base, with 10 bases left in between. Germline lookup yields CDR1 ENHRY and CDR2 SYGVKD.

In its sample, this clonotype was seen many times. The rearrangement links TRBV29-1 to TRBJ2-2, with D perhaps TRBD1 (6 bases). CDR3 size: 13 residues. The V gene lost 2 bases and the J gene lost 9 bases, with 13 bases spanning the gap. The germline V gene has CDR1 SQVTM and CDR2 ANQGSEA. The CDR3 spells CSVELQGRRELFF. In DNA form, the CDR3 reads TGCAGCGTTGAACTTCAGGGGCGACGGGAGCTGTTTTTT.

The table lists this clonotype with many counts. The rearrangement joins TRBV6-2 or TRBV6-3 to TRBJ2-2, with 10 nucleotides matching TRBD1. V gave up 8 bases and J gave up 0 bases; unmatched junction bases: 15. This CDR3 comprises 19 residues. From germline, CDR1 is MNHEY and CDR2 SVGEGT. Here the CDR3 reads CASVSAFRDRGTNTGELFF. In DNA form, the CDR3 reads TGTGCCAGCGTTTCCGCCTTCCGGGACAGGGGCACGAACACCGGGGAGCTGTTTTTT.

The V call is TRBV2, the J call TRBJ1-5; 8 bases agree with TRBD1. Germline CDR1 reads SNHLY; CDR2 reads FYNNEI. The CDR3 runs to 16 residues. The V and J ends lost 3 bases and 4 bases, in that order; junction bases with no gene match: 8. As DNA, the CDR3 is TGTGCCAGCAGTGATCCTACAGGGGGTGGGAATCAGCCCCAGCATTTT. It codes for CASSDPTGGGNQPQHF.